This entry concerns a single T cell receptor (beta chain). What antigen it recognizes has not been identified. One end of the junction is discordant with germline, which a read error may explain. The sample is drawn from a study of T cells in narcolepsy (dated by TCRdb to the late 2010s). Study-wide context: Patients with narcolepsy type 1 or type 2 (NT1, NT2) were enrolled in the study together with healthy control donors. To look for autoreactive T cells in narcolepsy patients that target self-antigens of hypocretin neurons (hypocretin, TRIB2), the study used TCR Vbeta sequencing to follow clonotypes in blood and CSF. Summary of the overall study and its limitations: Autoreactive clonotypes were reported to be detected serially in the blood of the same patients and of different patients, but not in the blood of healthy controls. Numbers of sequenced blood memory CD4+ clonotypes were comparable, with averages of about 37,000 in patients and 33,354 in controls. No sequences matching autoreactive T cell clones were contained in some blood memory CD4+ repertoires from patients and controls. In plots comparing CSF and blood CD4+ T cell clonotypes from the same patient, HCRT-specific and TRIB2-specific autoreactive clonotypes were highlighted.

For TCR Vbeta sequencing, memory CD4+ T cells were sorted ex vivo from the peripheral blood of narcolepsy patients and healthy controls. The library relied on the immunoSEQ multiplex PCR assay. The clones in this table, taken by TCRdb from immuneACCESS, are in-frame only. Not every clone is retained; where verified, under half of the shortfall comes from an unresolved V gene, and the cause of the rest is unknown. This sample is represented by more than 9,500 clones; over 90% of them were singletons. The ten largest clonotypes hold 0.85% to 1.3% of the sample. The germline V gene (reference sequence) specifies GTSNPN as CDR1 and SVGIG as CDR2. The CDR3 sequence holds 14 residues, the cysteine and phenylalanine included. The entry retains the CDR3 DNA only, 42 bases that are in frame from base 1.

The rearranged segments are TRBV30 and TRBJ1-3, with TRBD1 perhaps the D gene, on 6 matching bases. The clonotype comes from a human donor with narcolepsy. Input material: CD45RA- memory CD4+ T cells from PBMCs. This specimen's cell subset or site label, per the study, means: memory T cells sorted ex vivo from peripheral blood. The CDR3 loop reads CAWSVGGPGNTIYF. The DNA sequence reads TGTGCCTGGAGTGTAGGGGGTCCTGGGAACACCATATATTTT.